The 20 T cell receptor beta chains below were found in one sample sequenced in a study of T cell changes during pregnancy in multiple sclerosis. Assay used: immunoSEQ multiplex PCR; TCRdb lists only in-frame clones, some missing. The sample consists of tens of thousands of clones, around 94% of them appearing once. Sample: CD8+ T cells from peripheral blood mononuclear cells, taken in the third trimester of pregnancy. These receptors all stem from a female donor in good health, enrolled as a control in a pregnancy study.

The chain uses TRBV19 and TRBJ2-7, with TRBD1 identical over 7 bases. This CDR3 is built from 15 residues. Germline loops: CDR1 LNHDA, CDR2 SQIVND (reference sequence). The J segment lost 6 bases and the V segment lost 8 bases, leaving 16 bases of the junction unmatched. The CDR3 protein is CASSSTGQPTGEQYF. DNA for the CDR3: TGTGCCAGTTCGTCCACGGGACAGCCTACTGGCGAGCAGTACTTC. Looking up the rest from reference TRBV19 and TRBJ2-7 gives the full variable domain: DGGITQSPKYLFRKEGQNVTLSCEQNLNHDAMYWYRQDPGQGLRLIYYSQIVNDFQKGDIAEGYSVSREKKESFPLTVTSAQKNPTAFYLCASSSTGQPTGEQYFGPGTRLTVT.

This clone is a singleton in its sample. The V call is TRBV29-1, the J call TRBJ2-6; TRBD2 matches 12 bases. Trimming cost V 1 base and J 3 bases; bases outside gene matches: 4. The CDR3 has 17 residues. The germline V gene has CDR1 SQVTM and CDR2 ANQGSEA. The CDR3 DNA reads TGCAGCGTTGAAGCTAGCGGGGGGGCGGATGGGGCCAACGTCCTGACTTTC. Translation: CSVEASGGADGANVLTF.

The genes are TRBV7-6 and TRBJ2-6, with TRBD1 matching 7 bases. This CDR3 has 20 amino acids. The germline V gene encodes CDR1 SGHVS and CDR2 FNYEAQ. Losses at the gene ends were 3 bases for V and 0 bases for J; bases not matched to a gene: 14. The CDR3 DNA follows: TGTGCCAGCAGCTTCTCAATTTACAGGGGTACTGACTCTGGGGCCAACGTCCTGACTTTC. It codes for CASSFSIYRGTDSGANVLTF.

This chain connects TRBV23-1 to TRBJ2-5; tentatively, D is TRBD1 (5 bases). TRBV23-1 is an open reading frame whose function is uncertain. The V end lost 7 bases, the J end lost 2 bases, and 20 bases lay between the germline ends. The CDR3 contains 16 residues. In DNA form, the CDR3 reads TGCGCCAGCATTCGTCCACCAGGGCGTACACAAGAGACCCAGTACTTC. It specifies CASIRPPGRTQETQYF.

The J gene is TRBJ2-1, the V gene TRBV7-8, with 13 bases fitting TRBD2. The CDR3 is made up of 16 amino acids. Germline-derived CDR1 and CDR2 are SGHVS and FQNEAQ. J gave up 4 bases and V 5 bases, and 5 bases lay outside the gene matches. The CDR3 bases are TGTGCCAGCAGCCTCCGGACTAGCGGGGGATACAATGAGCAGTTCTTC. Its translation is CASSLRTSGGYNEQFF.

This clone has a single count. V and J are TRBV7-9 and TRBJ2-3; 11 bases align to TRBD1. The CDR3 runs to 16 residues. Germline values: CDR1 SEHNR, CDR2 FQNEAQ (reference sequence). V lost 3 bases, J lost 2 bases, and 4 bases stayed unmatched. This CDR3 reads CASSLGQGGITDTQYF. The CDR3 DNA reads TGTGCCAGCAGCTTGGGACAGGGGGGAATCACAGATACGCAGTATTTT.

This chain joins TRBV6-6 and TRBJ1-1; the D is unclear. The ends were cut back, 6 bases at V and 6 bases at J, with 20 bases in the middle. This CDR3 contains 15 residues. CDR1 and CDR2 (germline): MNHNY, SVGAGI (reference sequence). CDR3 DNA sequence: TGTGCCAGCAGCCTACCCCGGGAGGGATTCCCTGAAGCTTTCTTT. Translating it yields CASSLPREGFPEAFF.

V and J are TRBV9 and TRBJ2-7, with 8 bases matching TRBD2. The CDR3 totals 15 residues. V shed 4 bases, J shed 5 bases, and the junction held 11 bases outside the gene matches. Germline assignment: CDR1 SGDLS and CDR2 YYNGEE. CDR3 in amino acids: CASSSLSGGSNEQYF. DNA of the CDR3: TGTGCCAGCAGCTCCCTCTCGGGGGGGTCGAACGAGCAGTACTTC.

V and J are TRBV19 and TRBJ2-1; 11 bases fit TRBD2. The CDR3 covers 13 residues. Per the germline V gene, CDR1 is LNHDA and CDR2 is SQIVND (reference sequence). V lost 5 bases to trimming and J lost 8 bases; unmatched junction nucleotides: 2. CDR3 sequence: CASSGTSGDEQFF. The CDR3 DNA follows: TGTGCCAGTAGTGGGACTAGCGGCGATGAGCAGTTCTTC. The full variable domain, in which reference TRBV19 and TRBJ2-1 provide the parts outside the CDR3, is DGGITQSPKYLFRKEGQNVTLSCEQNLNHDAMYWYRQDPGQGLRLIYYSQIVNDFQKGDIAEGYSVSREKKESFPLTVTSAQKNPTAFYLCASSGTSGDEQFFGPGTRLTVL.

The chain is built from TRBV5-5 and TRBJ1-2, with 8 bases lining up with TRBD1. Germline CDR1 reads SGHKS; CDR2 reads YYEKEE (reference sequence). The length of the CDR3 is 13 residues. Losses at the gene ends were 6 bases for V and 7 bases for J; bases not matched to a gene: 8. The CDR3 coding sequence is TGTGCCAGCACCATGGGGACAGGCTCTGGCTACACCTTC. It translates to CASTMGTGSGYTF.

The chain carries TRBV30 and TRBJ1-2; 7 bases match TRBD1. Germline trimming cut 0 bases from V and 2 bases from J; bases unmatched to any gene: 12. The germline V gene has CDR1 GTSNPN and CDR2 SVGIG (reference sequence). The CDR3 sequence is 17 residues long. CDR3 sequence (DNA): TGTGCCTGGAGTGTCAAGGGGACAGCAGATCCGAACTATGGCTACACCTTC. This encodes CAWSVKGTADPNYGYTF.

V usage is TRBV4-2 and J usage is TRBJ2-1; 11 positions agree with TRBD2. The CDR3 is 16 amino acids. J gave up 6 bases and V 0 bases, and 4 bases lay outside the gene matches. The germline V gene has CDR1 LGHNA and CDR2 YNFKEQ. CDR3 DNA: TGTGCCAGCAGCCAAGATCCGCTAGCGGGGGGCAATGAGCAGTTCTTC. This translates into CASSQDPLAGGNEQFF.

This chain links TRBV11-2 with TRBJ2-5; D might be TRBD2 (6 bases). Germline V lookup: CDR1 SGHAT, CDR2 FQNNGV. The CDR3 runs to 14 residues. Deletions cut 0 bases from V and 4 bases from J, with 9 bases between. The CDR3 DNA follows: TGTGCCAGCAGCTTAGATGCGGGACTAGAGACCCAGTACTTC. This gives the protein CASSLDAGLETQYF.

The V call is TRBV30, the J call TRBJ1-1; possibly TRBD1 for D (5 bases). The CDR3 consists of 10 residues. The germline V and J ends were trimmed by 1 base and 8 bases, with 5 bases remaining between them. The germline gives CDR1 GTSNPN, CDR2 SVGIG (reference sequence). The CDR3 DNA sequence: TGTGCCTGGAGTGCAGGGGAAGCTTTCTTT. Its translation: CAWSAGEAFF.

The J gene is TRBJ2-7, the V gene TRBV27, with TRBD2 identical over 9 bases. Germline values: CDR1 MNHEY, CDR2 SMNVEV (reference sequence). The trim removed 6 bases at V and 8 bases at J, leaving 8 bases unmatched. The CDR3 runs to 13 residues. CDR3 amino acids: CASRGASGAQQYF. The CDR3 nucleotides are TGTGCCAGCAGGGGAGCTAGCGGGGCGCAGCAGTACTTC.

This sequence joins TRBV2 and TRBJ1-4; 7 bases line up with TRBD1. Trimming took 6 bases from V and 0 from J; bases not matched to a gene: 7. CDR3 length: 16 amino acids. CDR1 is SNHLY, CDR2 FYNNEI, per germline. The CDR3 DNA follows: TGTGCCAGCAGGACAGGGATCGTTGCAACTAATGAAAAACTGTTTTTT. This sequence encodes CASRTGIVATNEKLFF.

The chain is built from TRBV7-9 and TRBJ2-3; TRBD2 matches 15 bases. The germline gives CDR1 SEHNR, CDR2 FQNEAQ (reference sequence). V lost 1 base to trimming and J lost 5 bases; unmatched junction nucleotides: 4. The CDR3 has 17 residues. The CDR3 DNA follows: TGTGCCAGCAGCTTAGGTCCGGGACTAGCGGGGGGAGATACGCAGTATTTT. As protein: CASSLGPGLAGGDTQYF.

The chain recombines TRBV7-9 with TRBJ1-1; D remains unclear. CDR1 is SEHNR and CDR2 is FQNEAQ in the germline V gene (reference sequence). The CDR3 contains 13 residues. V lost 4 bases and J lost 3, with 9 bases in between. The CDR3 sequence is CASSSTSHTEAFF. CDR3 sequence (DNA): TGTGCCAGCAGCTCCACGAGTCACACTGAAGCTTTCTTT.

This clone was seen a single time. The J gene is TRBJ1-5, the V gene TRBV4-3; D gene uncertain. Germline V gives CDR1 LGHNA, CDR2 YSLEER. The CDR3 consists of 14 residues. Trimming removed 1 base at V and 4 bases at J, with 8 bases between. DNA for the CDR3: TGCGCCAGCAGCCAAGGGCAGACAAATCAGCCCCAGCATTTT. Translating gives CASSQGQTNQPQHF.

This clone was recorded at least ten times. This chain uses TRBV5-6 with TRBJ1-6; D uncertain. Germline V gives CDR1 SGHDT, CDR2 YYEEEE. The CDR3 length is 17 residues. Trimming cost V 0 bases and J 7 bases, with 17 bases left between them. The DNA of the CDR3 is TGTGCCAGCAGCTTGGTTGGCCAGGAGGGTCTCAATTCACCCCTCCACTTT. Its translation is CASSLVGQEGLNSPLHF.